The clone carrying this TCR beta chain was seen a few times. This sample stems from a study of T cells in Graves' hyperthyroidism and ophthalmopathy. Overall study context: Upon initial diagnosis and before any treatment, peripheral blood was collected.

The V and J ends lost 5 bases and 0 bases respectively, with 11 bases between them. The germline V gene encodes CDR1 ENHRY and CDR2 SYGVKD. The CDR3 has 15 residues. Amplification yielded TCR beta CDR3 regions, with RNA transcripts as the source. First-round RT-PCR with HTBI primers amplified the TCR CDR3 region. TCRdb re-derived calls from the multiplex PCR reads in MiXCR, one entry per CDR3 protein. The table includes 350,000 or so distinct CDR3 sequences, about 18% detected once. The chain couples TRBV10-3 to TRBJ2-1; D may be TRBD1 (6 bases). This receptor was obtained from a woman aged 50 to 65 with Graves' hyperthyroidism. Specimen: blood. Written as DNA, the CDR3 is TGTGCCATCAGTAGACAGGAAAGCTCCTACAATGAGCAGTTCTTC. Protein sequence: CAISRQESSYNEQFF.